The 6 T cell receptor beta chains below come from one sample, sequenced in a study of PD-1 blockade in classical Hodgkin lymphoma. TCRdb's copy holds only in-frame clones and misses some; the assay was immunoSEQ multiplex PCR. The sample lists about 100,000 clones; roughly 91% were seen once. Every patient relapsed after autologous stem cell transplantation, and brentuximab vedotin exposure varied. The sample was peripheral blood mononuclear cells (PBMCs), taken before the second cycle of nivolumab. These receptors were taken from a human donor with classical Hodgkin lymphoma.

This clone appeared once. V is TRBV19 and J is TRBJ2-7, with TRBD1 identical over 9 bases. The CDR3 sequence is 15 residues long. Germline CDR1 LNHDA, CDR2 SQIVND (reference sequence). V lost 5 bases, J lost 2 bases, and 7 bases stayed unmatched. The CDR3 here is CASSPFRDRAYEQYF. The CDR3, as DNA: TGTGCCAGTAGTCCCTTCCGGGACAGGGCCTACGAGCAGTACTTC. Complete variable domain (other parts from reference TRBV19 and TRBJ2-7): DGGITQSPKYLFRKEGQNVTLSCEQNLNHDAMYWYRQDPGQGLRLIYYSQIVNDFQKGDIAEGYSVSREKKESFPLTVTSAQKNPTAFYLCASSPFRDRAYEQYFGPGTRLTVT.

The chain carries TRBV19 and TRBJ2-3, with a weak D call TRBD1 (5 bases). CDR3 length: 13 residues. Germline-derived CDR1 and CDR2 are LNHDA and SQIVND (reference sequence). The V and J ends lost 7 bases and 2 bases respectively, with 10 bases between them. The CDR3 loop reads CASKGNPTDTQYF. CDR3 bases: TGTGCCAGTAAGGGGAATCCCACAGATACGCAGTATTTT.

Note on this clone: At one end, the junction sequence differs from germline, possibly due to a read error. Other DNA sequences from this sample encode an identical CDR3 as well. J is TRBJ2-1 and V is TRBV7-2, with 11 nucleotides matching TRBD2. The germline V gene encodes CDR1 SGHTA and CDR2 FQGNSA. CDR3 size: 15 residues. CDR3 amino acids: CASSLAGGPYNEQFF. Here the CDR3 DNA reads TGTGCCAGCAGCCTAGCGGGGGGACCCTACAATGAGCAGTTCTTC.

For this clone: The germline gene is not matched at one end of the junction; a read error may be the cause. This rearrangement joins TRBV25-1 to TRBJ2-3, with 10 bases identical to TRBD1. The CDR3 spans 11 residues. Germline loops: CDR1 MGHDK, CDR2 SYGVNS. CDR3 DNA sequence: TGTGCCAGCAGGGGACAGGGGCCCGGGGATTTT. Its translation is CASRGQGPGDF. The variable domain in full, completed from reference TRBV25-1 and TRBJ2-3, reads EADIYQTPRYLVIGTGKKITLECSQTMGHDKMYWYQQDPGMELHLIHYSYGVNSTEKGDLSSESTVSRIRTEHFPLTLESARPSHTSQYLCASRGQGPGDFGPGTRLTVL.

The chain uses TRBV19 and TRBJ2-7; D assignment may be TRBD1 or TRBD2 (5 bases each). The CDR3 covers 14 residues. Germline assignment: CDR1 LNHDA and CDR2 SQIVND (reference sequence). Deletions cut 4 bases from V and 1 base from J, with 11 bases between. CDR3 DNA sequence: TGTGCCAGTAGTACCCGGGACCTTTCCTACGAGCAGTACTTC. This gives the protein CASSTRDLSYEQYF.

The chain links TRBV5-1 to TRBJ2-7; D is unresolved. CDR1 is SGHRS, CDR2 YFSETQ, per germline. The CDR3 spans 11 residues. V was cut by 5 bases and J by 3 bases, with 6 bases left in between. This CDR3 is CASSSNYEQYF. DNA of the CDR3: TGCGCCAGCAGTTCTAACTACGAGCAGTACTTC.